The clone carrying this T cell receptor (beta chain) has only a few counts. This entry is derived from a study of blood T cell repertoires in COVID-19. Study in general: Acute and convalescent COVID-19 specimens originated in the United States, Italy and Spain. The cDNA or gDNA used as material had been derived from T cells, B-cell-depleted T cells, or PBMCs.

V was trimmed by 0 bases and J by 5 bases, leaving 10 bases between them. Germline CDR1 and CDR2: SEHNR and FQNEAQ (reference sequence). The length of the CDR3 is 14 residues. Per the study methods: Quantification of nucleated cells was approximated via reference gene primer amplification. Clones were read by immunoSEQ multiplex PCR, and TCRdb kept only the in-frame ones, dropping some. That table gives V, J and clone size, and the DNA gave D and trimming. This sample has around 150,000 clones, with over 60% found just once. The sequenced material came from peripheral blood. The V and J genes are TRBV7-9 and TRBJ2-5, with D perhaps TRBD2 (5 bases). The clonotype comes from a woman older than 75 with acute or convalescent COVID-19. CDR3 loop: CASSLAGGVETQYF. CDR3 sequence (DNA): TGTGCCAGCAGCTTAGCAGGAGGTGTTGAGACCCAGTACTTC.